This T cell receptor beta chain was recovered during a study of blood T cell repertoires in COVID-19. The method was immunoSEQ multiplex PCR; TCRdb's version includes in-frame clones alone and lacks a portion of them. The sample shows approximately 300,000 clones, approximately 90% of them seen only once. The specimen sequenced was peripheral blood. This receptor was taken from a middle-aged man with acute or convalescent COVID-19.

In nucleotides, the CDR3 is TGTGCCAGCAGTCGGACAGGGGGGCATGGCTACACCTTC. Its protein is CASSRTGGHGYTF. The chain has TRBV6-5 and TRBJ1-2; 10 bases align to TRBD1. Germline V lookup: CDR1 MNHEY, CDR2 SVGAGI. After removal of 5 bases from V and 6 bases from J, the junction contained 3 bases not matched to a gene. The CDR3 covers 13 residues.